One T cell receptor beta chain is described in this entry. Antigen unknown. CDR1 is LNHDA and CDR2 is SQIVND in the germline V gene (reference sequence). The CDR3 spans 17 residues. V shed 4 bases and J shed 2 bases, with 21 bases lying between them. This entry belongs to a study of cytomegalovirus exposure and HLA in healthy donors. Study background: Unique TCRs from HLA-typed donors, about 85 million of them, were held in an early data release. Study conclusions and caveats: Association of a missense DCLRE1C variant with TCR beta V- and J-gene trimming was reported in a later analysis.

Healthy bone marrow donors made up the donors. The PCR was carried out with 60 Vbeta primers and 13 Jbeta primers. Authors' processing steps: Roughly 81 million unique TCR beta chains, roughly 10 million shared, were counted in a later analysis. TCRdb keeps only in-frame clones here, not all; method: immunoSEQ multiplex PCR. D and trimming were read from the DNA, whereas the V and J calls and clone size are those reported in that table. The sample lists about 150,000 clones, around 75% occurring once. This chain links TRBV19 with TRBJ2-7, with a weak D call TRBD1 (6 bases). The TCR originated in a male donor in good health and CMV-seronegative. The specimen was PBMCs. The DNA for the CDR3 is TGTGCCAGTAGTACCCCGGACACCGGGACAAAAACCTACGAGCAGTACTTC. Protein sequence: CASSTPDTGTKTYEQYF.